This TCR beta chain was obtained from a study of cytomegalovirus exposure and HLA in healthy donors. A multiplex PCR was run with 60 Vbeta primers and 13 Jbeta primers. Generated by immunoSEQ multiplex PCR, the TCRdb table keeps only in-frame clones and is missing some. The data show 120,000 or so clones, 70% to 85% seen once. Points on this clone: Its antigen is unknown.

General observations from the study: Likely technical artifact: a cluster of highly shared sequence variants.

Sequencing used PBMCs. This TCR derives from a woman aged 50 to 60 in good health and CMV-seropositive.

CDR3 protein: CASRHPRGQGGLEQYF. The CDR3 nucleotides are TGTGCCAGCCGCCACCCAAGGGGACAGGGGGGTCTCGAGCAGTACTTC. V usage is TRBV27 and J usage is TRBJ2-7; 11 nucleotides agree with TRBD1. The V and J ends lost 8 bases and 6 bases, in that order; junction bases with no gene match: 15. Germline V gene lookup returns CDR1 MNHEY and CDR2 SMNVEV (reference sequence). The CDR3 has 16 residues.